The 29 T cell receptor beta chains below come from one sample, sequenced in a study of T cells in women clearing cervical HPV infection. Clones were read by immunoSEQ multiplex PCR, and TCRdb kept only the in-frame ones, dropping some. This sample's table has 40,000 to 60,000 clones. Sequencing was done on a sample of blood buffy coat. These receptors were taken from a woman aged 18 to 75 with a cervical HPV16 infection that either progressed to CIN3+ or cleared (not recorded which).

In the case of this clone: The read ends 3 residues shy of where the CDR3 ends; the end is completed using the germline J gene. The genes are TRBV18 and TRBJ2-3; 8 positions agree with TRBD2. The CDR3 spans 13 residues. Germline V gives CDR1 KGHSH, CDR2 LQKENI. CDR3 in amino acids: CASSPGTRRAQYF. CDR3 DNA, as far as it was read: TGTGCCAGCTCACCCGGGACTAGACGGGCG.

CDR3 DNA, as far as it was read: TGTGCCAGCACCATAGGGGGGGTATCCTATAATTCACCC. As protein: CASTIGGVSYNSP. The full CDR3 is CASTIGGVSYNSPLHF. J is TRBJ1-6 and V is TRBV6-2 or TRBV6-3, with TRBD1 as a possible D gene (6 bases). The sequenced fragment ends 3 residues before the CDR3 boundary, so the rest is inferred from the germline J gene. Germline CDR1 is MNHEY and CDR2 is SVGEGT. Deletions cut 7 bases from V and 1 base from J, with 14 bases between. CDR3 length: 16 amino acids.

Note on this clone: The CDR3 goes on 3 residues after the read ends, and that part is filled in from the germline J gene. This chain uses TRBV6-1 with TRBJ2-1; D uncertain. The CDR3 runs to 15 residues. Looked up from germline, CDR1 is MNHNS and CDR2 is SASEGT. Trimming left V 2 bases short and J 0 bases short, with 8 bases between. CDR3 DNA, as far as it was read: TGTGCCAGCAGTGAACTCACTTTCTCCTACAATGAG. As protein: CASSELTFSYNE. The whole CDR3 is CASSELTFSYNEQFF.

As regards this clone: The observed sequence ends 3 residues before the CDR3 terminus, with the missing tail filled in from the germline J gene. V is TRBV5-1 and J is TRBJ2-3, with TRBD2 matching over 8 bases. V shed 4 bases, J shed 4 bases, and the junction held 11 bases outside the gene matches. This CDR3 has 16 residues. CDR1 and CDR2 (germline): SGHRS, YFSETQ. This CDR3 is CASSPRVAGLADTQYF. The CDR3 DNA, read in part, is TGCGCCAGCAGCCCGCGGGTAGCGGGGTTGGCAGATACG.

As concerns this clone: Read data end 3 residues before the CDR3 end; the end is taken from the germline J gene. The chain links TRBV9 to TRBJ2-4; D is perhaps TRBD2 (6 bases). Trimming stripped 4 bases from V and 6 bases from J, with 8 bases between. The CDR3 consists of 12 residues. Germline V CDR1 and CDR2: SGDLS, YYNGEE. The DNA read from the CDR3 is TGTGCCAGCAGCCCCGGGGGAAACATT. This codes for CASSPGGNI. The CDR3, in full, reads CASSPGGNIQYF.

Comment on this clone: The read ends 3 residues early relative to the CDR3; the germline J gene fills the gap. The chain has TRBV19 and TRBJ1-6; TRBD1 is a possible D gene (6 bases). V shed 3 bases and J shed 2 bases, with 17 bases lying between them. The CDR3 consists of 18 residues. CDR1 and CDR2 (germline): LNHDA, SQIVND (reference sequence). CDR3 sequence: CASSIQGSRGTYNSPLHF. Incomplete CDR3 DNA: TGTGCCAGTAGTATTCAAGGGTCCAGGGGTACCTATAATTCACCC.

Partial CDR3 DNA: TGCAGTGCTAGAGGGACGACAGGGGGGGGACAGCCC. This gives the protein CSARGTTGGGQP. From start to end, the CDR3 is CSARGTTGGGQPQHF. The chain couples TRBV20-1 to TRBJ1-5; 9 bases are shared with TRBD1. The CDR3 end lies 3 residues beyond the end of the read and is filled in from the germline J gene. Germline-derived CDR1 and CDR2 are DFQATT and SNEGSKA (reference sequence). Germline trimming cut 1 base from V and 7 bases from J; bases unmatched to any gene: 8. This CDR3 is built from 15 residues.

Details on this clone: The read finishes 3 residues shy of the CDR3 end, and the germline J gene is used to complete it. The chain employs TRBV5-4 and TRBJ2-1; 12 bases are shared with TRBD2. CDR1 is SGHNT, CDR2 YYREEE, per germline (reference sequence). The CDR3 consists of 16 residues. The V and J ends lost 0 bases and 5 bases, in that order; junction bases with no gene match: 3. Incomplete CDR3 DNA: TGTGCCAGCAGCTTGGGGGCTAGCGGGGGGGACAATGAG. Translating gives CASSLGASGGDNE. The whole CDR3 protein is CASSLGASGGDNEQFF.

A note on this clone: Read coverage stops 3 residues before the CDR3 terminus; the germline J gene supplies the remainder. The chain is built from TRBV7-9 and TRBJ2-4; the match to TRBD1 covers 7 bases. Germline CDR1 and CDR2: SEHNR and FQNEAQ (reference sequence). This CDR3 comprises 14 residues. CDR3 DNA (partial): TGTGCCAGCAGCCCCGGGACAGAATACTATGGT. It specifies CASSPGTEYYG. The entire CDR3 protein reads CASSPGTEYYGQYF.

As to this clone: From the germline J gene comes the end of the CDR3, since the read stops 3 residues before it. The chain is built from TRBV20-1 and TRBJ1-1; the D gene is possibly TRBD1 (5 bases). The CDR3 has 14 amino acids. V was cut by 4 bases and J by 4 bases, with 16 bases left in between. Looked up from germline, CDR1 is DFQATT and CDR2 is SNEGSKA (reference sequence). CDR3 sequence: CSATNMGQGTEAFF. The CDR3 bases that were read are TGCAGTGCTACCAACATGGGCCAGGGCACTGAA.

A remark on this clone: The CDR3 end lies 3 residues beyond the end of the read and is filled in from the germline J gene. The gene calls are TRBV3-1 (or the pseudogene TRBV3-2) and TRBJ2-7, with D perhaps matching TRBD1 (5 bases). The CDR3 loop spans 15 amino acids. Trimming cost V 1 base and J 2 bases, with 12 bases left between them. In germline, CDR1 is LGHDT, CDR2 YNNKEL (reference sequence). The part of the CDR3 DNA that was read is TGTGCCAGCAGCCAAGCAGGGTACCAAGCCTACGAG. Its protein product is CASSQAGYQAYE. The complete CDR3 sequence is CASSQAGYQAYEQYF.

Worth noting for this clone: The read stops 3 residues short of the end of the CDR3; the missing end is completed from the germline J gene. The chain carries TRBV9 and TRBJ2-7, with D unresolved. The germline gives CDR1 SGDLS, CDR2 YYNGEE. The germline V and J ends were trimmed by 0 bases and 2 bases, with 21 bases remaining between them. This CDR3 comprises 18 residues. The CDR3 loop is CASSVGSSWQAITYEQYF. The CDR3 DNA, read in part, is TGTGCCAGCAGCGTAGGATCCTCGTGGCAGGCGATCACCTACGAG.

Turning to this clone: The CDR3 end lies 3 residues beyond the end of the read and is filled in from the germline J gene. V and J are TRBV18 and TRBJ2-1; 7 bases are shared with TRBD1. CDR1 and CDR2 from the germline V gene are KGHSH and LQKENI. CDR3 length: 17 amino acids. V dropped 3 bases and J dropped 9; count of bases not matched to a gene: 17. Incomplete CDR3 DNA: TGTGCCAGCTCACCGATGGGACAGATATTCGTAGGGACTGAG. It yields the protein CASSPMGQIFVGTE. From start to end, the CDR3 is CASSPMGQIFVGTEQFF.

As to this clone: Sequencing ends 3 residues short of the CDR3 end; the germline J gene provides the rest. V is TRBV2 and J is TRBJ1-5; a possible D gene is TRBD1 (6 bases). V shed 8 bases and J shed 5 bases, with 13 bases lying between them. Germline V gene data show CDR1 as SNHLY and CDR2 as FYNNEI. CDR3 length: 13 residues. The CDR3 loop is CASARGGDQPQHF. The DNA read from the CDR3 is TGTGCCAGCGCCAGGGGTGGAGATCAGCCC.

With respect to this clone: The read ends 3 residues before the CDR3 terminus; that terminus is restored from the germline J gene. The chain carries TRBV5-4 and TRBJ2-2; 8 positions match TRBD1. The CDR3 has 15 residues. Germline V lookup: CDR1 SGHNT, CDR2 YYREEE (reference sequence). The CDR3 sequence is CASSSTGGSNEKLFF. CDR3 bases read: TGTGCCAGCAGCTCTACAGGGGGGAGTAATGAAAAG.

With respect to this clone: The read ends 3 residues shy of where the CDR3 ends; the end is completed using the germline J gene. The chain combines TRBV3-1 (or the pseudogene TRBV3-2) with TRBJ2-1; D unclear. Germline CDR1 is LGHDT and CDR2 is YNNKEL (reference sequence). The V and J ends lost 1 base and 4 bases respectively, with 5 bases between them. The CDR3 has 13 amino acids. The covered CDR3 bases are TGTGCCAGCAGCCAAGGCAGGTACAATGAG. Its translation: CASSQGRYNE. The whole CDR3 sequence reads CASSQGRYNEQFF.

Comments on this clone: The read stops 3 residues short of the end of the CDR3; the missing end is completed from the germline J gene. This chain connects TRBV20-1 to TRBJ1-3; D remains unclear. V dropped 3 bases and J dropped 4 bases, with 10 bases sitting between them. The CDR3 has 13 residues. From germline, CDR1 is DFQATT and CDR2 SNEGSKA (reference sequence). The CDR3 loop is CSASRTIGNTIYF. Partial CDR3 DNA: TGCAGTGCTAGCCGGACTATCGGAAACACC.

The part of the CDR3 DNA that was read is TGTGCCAGCAGCGAACTAGCGACAGCCAAAAACATT. Its protein is CASSELATAKNI. The entire CDR3 sequence reads CASSELATAKNIQYF. This chain connects TRBV2 to TRBJ2-4, with TRBD2 identical over 7 bases. The read terminates 3 residues ahead of where the CDR3 ends, so the germline J gene completes it. This CDR3 comprises 15 residues. The germline V gene has CDR1 SNHLY and CDR2 FYNNEI. J gave up 0 bases and V 6 bases, and 5 bases lay outside the gene matches.

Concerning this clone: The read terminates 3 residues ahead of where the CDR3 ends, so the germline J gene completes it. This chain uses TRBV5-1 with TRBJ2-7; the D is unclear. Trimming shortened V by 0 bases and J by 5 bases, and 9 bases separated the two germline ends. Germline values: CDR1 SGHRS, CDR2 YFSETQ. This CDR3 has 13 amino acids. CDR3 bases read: TGCGCCAGCAGCTTGGGGCTTTTTAACGAG. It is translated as CASSLGLFNE. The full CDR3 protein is CASSLGLFNEQYF.

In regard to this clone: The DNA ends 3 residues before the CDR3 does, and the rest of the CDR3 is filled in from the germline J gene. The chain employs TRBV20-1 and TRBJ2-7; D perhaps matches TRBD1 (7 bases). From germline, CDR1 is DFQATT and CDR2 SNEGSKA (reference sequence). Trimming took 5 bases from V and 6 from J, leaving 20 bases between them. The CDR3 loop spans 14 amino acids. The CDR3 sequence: CSASKGQGGLEQYF. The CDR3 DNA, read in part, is TGCAGTGCTTCCAAGGGCCAGGGGGGTCTCGAG.

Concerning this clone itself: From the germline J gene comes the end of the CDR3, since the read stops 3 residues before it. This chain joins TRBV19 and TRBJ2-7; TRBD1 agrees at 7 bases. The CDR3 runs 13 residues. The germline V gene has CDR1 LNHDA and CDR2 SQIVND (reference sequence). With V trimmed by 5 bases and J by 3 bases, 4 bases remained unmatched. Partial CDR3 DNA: TGTGCCAGTAGTTCCGCAGGGGGCTACGAG. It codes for CASSSAGGYE. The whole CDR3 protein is CASSSAGGYEQYF.

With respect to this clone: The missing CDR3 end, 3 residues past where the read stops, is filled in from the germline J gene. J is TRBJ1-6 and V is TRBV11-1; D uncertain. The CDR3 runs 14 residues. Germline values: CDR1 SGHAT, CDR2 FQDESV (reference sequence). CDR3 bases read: TGTGCCAGCAGCACAGTAGGTTCCTTTGGATCC. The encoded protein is CASSTVGSFGS. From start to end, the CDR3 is CASSTVGSFGSLHF.

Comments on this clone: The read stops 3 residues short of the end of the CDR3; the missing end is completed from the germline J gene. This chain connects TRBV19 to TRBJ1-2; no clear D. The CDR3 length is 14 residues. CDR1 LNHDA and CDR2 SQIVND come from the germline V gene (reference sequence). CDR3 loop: CASTWASGPYDYTF. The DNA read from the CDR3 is TGTGCCAGTACCTGGGCTAGCGGGCCCTACGAC.

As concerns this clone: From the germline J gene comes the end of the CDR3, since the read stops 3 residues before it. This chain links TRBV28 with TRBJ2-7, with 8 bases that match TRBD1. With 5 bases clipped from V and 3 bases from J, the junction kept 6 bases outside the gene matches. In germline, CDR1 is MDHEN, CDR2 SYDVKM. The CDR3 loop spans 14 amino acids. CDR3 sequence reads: CASSTPGQDYEQYF. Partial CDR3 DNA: TGTGCCAGCAGTACACCGGGACAGGACTACGAG.

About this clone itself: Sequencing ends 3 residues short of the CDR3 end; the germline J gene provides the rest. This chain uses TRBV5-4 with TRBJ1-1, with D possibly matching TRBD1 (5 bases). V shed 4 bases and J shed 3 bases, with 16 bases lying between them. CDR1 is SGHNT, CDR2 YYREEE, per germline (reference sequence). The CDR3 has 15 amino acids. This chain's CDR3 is CASSRAGIPDTEAFF. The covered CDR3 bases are TGTGCCAGCAGCCGAGCAGGGATCCCCGACACTGAA.

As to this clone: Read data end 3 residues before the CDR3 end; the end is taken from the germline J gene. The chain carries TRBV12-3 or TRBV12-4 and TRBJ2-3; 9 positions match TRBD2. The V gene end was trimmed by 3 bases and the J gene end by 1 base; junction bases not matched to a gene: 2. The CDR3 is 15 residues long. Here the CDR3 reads CASSLGLAGTDTQYF. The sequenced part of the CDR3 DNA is TGTGCCAGCAGTTTGGGACTAGCTGGCACAGATACG.

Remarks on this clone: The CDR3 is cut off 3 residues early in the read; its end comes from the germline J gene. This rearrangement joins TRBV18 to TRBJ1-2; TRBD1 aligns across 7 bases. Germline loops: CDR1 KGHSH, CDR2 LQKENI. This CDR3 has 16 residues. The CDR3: CASSRRTGPSGDTYTF. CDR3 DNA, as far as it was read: TGTGCCAGCTCGCGCCGGACAGGTCCTTCGGGAGATACC.

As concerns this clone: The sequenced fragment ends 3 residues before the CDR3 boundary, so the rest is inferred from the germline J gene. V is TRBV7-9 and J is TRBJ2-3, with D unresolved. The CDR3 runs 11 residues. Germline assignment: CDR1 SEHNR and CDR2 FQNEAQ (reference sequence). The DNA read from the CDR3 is TGTGCCAGCAGCCCAGGTGGGACG. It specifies CASSPGGT. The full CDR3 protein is CASSPGGTQYF. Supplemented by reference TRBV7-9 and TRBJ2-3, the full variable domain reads DTGVSQNPRHKITKRGQNVTFRCDPISEHNRLYWYRQTLGQGPEFLTYFQNEAQLEKSRLLSDRFSAERPKGSFSTLEIQRTEQGDSAMYLCASSPGGTQYFGPGTRLTVL.

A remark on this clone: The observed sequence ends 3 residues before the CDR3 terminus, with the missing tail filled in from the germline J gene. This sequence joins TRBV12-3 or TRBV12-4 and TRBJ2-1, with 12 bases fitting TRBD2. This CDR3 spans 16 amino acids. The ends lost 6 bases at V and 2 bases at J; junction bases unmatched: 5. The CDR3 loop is CASRPLAGGPYNEQFF. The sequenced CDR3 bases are TGTGCCAGCAGACCACTAGCGGGGGGCCCCTACAATGAG.